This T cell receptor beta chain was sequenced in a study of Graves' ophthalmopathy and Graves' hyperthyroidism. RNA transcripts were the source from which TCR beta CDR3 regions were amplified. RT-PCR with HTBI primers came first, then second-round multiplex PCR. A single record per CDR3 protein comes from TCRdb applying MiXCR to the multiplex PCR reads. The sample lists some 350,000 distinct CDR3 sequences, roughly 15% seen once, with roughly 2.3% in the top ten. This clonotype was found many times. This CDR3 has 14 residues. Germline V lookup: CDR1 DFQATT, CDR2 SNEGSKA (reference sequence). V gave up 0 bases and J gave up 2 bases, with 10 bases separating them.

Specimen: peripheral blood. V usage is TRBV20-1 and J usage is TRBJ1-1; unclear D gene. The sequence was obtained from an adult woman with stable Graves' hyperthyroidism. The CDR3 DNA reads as TGCAGTGCTAGAGATCCCGCAGCAAACACTGAAGCTTTCTTT. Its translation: CSARDPAANTEAFF.